These 22 T cell receptor beta chains were all obtained from the same sample, sequenced in a study of blood T cell repertoires in COVID-19 (TCRdb year 2020). Libraries were built with the immunoSEQ multiplex PCR assay. The clones in this table, taken by TCRdb from immuneACCESS, are in-frame only. Not every clone is retained; where verified, under half of the shortfall comes from an unresolved V gene, and the cause of the rest is unknown. The sample table contains about 260,000 clones; only one count was recorded for about 90% of them. The ten largest clones capture 2.5% to 3.5% of the sample. The sample consisted of PBMCs or T cells enriched from blood (not recorded which). Receptors originate from a woman between 35 and 50 years old who had been exposed to COVID-19.

The rearrangement links TRBV6-5 to TRBJ2-1; 7 positions agree with TRBD2. The CDR3 is made up of 15 amino acids. V gave up 1 base and J gave up 4 bases; unmatched junction bases: 4. Germline CDR1 and CDR2: MNHEY and SVGAGI. For the CDR3, the DNA is TGTGCCAGCAGTTACTTTAGCGGGCCGTACAATGAGCAGTTCTTC. Translated, it gives CASSYFSGPYNEQFF.

Notes on this clone: One junction end does not reproduce the germline sequence, and a read error may be involved. The chain couples TRBV5-1 to TRBJ2-5; 8 nucleotides agree with TRBD2. Per germline, CDR1 SGHRS and CDR2 YFSETQ. CDR3 length: 14 amino acids. The CDR3, as DNA: TGTGCCAGCAGCTTCCCTAGCGGGTCGCCGACCCAGTACTTC. Amino acid sequence: CASSFPSGSPTQYF.

About this clone: This same CDR3 is encoded by further DNA sequences in the sample. The J gene is TRBJ1-2, the V gene TRBV28, with a weak D call TRBD1 (6 bases). Germline V gene data show CDR1 as MDHEN and CDR2 as SYDVKM. The CDR3 is 13 amino acids. Trimming shortened V by 3 bases and J by 5 bases, and 10 bases separated the two germline ends. CDR3 protein: CASSLGRGYGYTF. CDR3 bases: TGTGCCAGCAGTTTGGGCAGGGGATATGGCTACACCTTC.

The chain employs TRBV14 and TRBJ2-5, with 7 bases aligning to TRBD2. The length of the CDR3 is 16 residues. V was pared by 1 base and J by 1 base, with 6 bases of the junction left unmatched. The germline V gene encodes CDR1 SGHDN and CDR2 FVKESK. Written as DNA, the CDR3 is TGTGCCAGCAGCCAAGTGATGTCTAGCGGCCAAGAGACCCAGTACTTC. Amino acids: CASSQVMSSGQETQYF.

The chain uses TRBV2 and TRBJ2-3; TRBD2 might be the D (6 bases). Germline values: CDR1 SNHLY, CDR2 FYNNEI. V lost 3 bases and J 5 bases, leaving 12 bases between the germline ends. The CDR3 contains 14 residues. CDR3 DNA: TGTGCCAGCAGTGACCCCGGGAGCGAAGATACGCAGTATTTT. It encodes CASSDPGSEDTQYF. The variable domain in full, completed from reference TRBV2 and TRBJ2-3, reads EPEVTQTPSHQVTQMGQEVILRCVPISNHLYFYWYRQILGQKVEFLVSFYNNEISEKSEIFDDQFSVERPDGSNFTLKIRSTKLEDSAMYFCASSDPGSEDTQYFGPGTRLTVL.

This chain connects TRBV19 to TRBJ2-2; D perhaps matches TRBD1 (5 bases). Trimming cost V 5 bases and J 0 bases, with 7 bases left between them. The V gene's germline CDR1 is LNHDA and CDR2 SQIVND (reference sequence). The CDR3 is 14 amino acids. The CDR3 nucleotides read TGTGCCAGTAGTGGACAAGCGAACACCGGGGAGCTGTTTTTT. Translation gives CASSGQANTGELFF.

The chain couples TRBV28 to TRBJ2-7; 9 bases are a match to TRBD1. Trimming removed 6 bases from V and 5 bases from J; junction bases left unmatched: 11. The CDR3 has 15 residues. The V gene's germline CDR1 is MDHEN and CDR2 SYDVKM. The CDR3 loop is CASSHSQGAVHEQYF. The CDR3 DNA reads TGTGCCAGCAGCCATTCACAGGGGGCGGTCCACGAGCAGTACTTC.

The chain has TRBV4-1 and TRBJ2-5; 8 nucleotides match TRBD1. Trimming removed 2 bases from V and 4 bases from J; junction bases left unmatched: 6. CDR1 and CDR2 from the germline V gene are MGHRA and YSYEKL. The CDR3 totals 15 residues. The DNA of the CDR3 is TGCGCCAGCAGCCAACAGGGGGCCCTCGGAGAGACCCAGTACTTC. Amino acids: CASSQQGALGETQYF.

The chain is built from TRBV4-3 and TRBJ2-1, with D maybe TRBD2 (6 bases). The germline CDR1 and CDR2 sequences are LGHNA and YSLEER. This CDR3 region has 17 residues. Trimming stripped 0 bases from V and 3 bases from J, with 15 bases between. The CDR3 region has the DNA TGCGCCAGCAGCCAAGATAATGGCTGGGGACTCTACAATGAGCAGTTCTTC. Translation gives CASSQDNGWGLYNEQFF.

V gene TRBV19 combines with J gene TRBJ1-1; D is perhaps TRBD1 (5 bases). V lost 4 bases, J lost 2 bases, and 17 bases lay in between. The CDR3 covers 16 residues. The germline V gene encodes CDR1 LNHDA and CDR2 SQIVND (reference sequence). The CDR3 coding sequence is TGTGCCAGTAGTACCCCCCCTCGAAGGGGAAACACTGAAGCTTTCTTT. Its translation is CASSTPPRRGNTEAFF.

The chain employs TRBV6-5 and TRBJ1-6; TRBD1 might be the D (6 bases). Deletions cut 4 bases from V and 11 bases from J, with 12 bases between. The germline gives CDR1 MNHEY, CDR2 SVGAGI. The CDR3 extends over 13 amino acids. CDR3 amino acids: CASSSIPGAPLHF. For the CDR3, the DNA is TGTGCCAGCAGTTCCATTCCAGGGGCACCCCTCCACTTT.

The genes are TRBV10-1 and TRBJ1-2; D is possibly TRBD1 (5 bases). This CDR3 spans 15 amino acids. Looked up from germline, CDR1 is WNHNN and CDR2 is SYGVQD (reference sequence). Trimming left V 4 bases short and J 4 bases short, with 16 bases between. CDR3 residues: CASSVIIGAAYGYTF. CDR3 sequence (DNA): TGCGCCAGCAGTGTAATTATAGGGGCAGCCTATGGCTACACCTTC.

The chain joins TRBV7-9 to TRBJ1-1; 7 bases are shared with TRBD1. The CDR3 extends over 15 amino acids. The V gene's germline CDR1 is SEHNR and CDR2 FQNEAQ (reference sequence). V trimming: 5 bases; J trimming: 1 base; junction bases outside the gene matches: 7. This CDR3 reads CASSTRDSKNTEAFF. The CDR3 DNA reads TGTGCCAGCAGCACCCGGGACAGTAAGAACACTGAAGCTTTCTTT. The entire variable domain, with the rest obtained from reference TRBV7-9 and TRBJ1-1, is as follows: DTGVSQNPRHKITKRGQNVTFRCDPISEHNRLYWYRQTLGQGPEFLTYFQNEAQLEKSRLLSDRFSAERPKGSFSTLEIQRTEQGDSAMYLCASSTRDSKNTEAFFGQGTRLTVV.

The chain is built from TRBV5-4 and TRBJ2-6, with 8 bases matching TRBD2. The CDR3 runs 17 residues. Trimming took 4 bases from V and 3 from J; bases not matched to a gene: 9. CDR1 and CDR2 from the germline V gene are SGHNT and YYREEE (reference sequence). CDR3 region: CASSPTGTSLGANVLTF. CDR3 DNA: TGTGCCAGCAGCCCGACCGGGACTAGTCTTGGGGCCAACGTCCTGACTTTC.

The chain recombines TRBV11-3 with TRBJ2-1; 10 nucleotides align to TRBD2. Germline CDR1 is SGHNT and CDR2 is YENEEA. The ends lost 7 bases at V and 1 base at J; junction bases unmatched: 13. This CDR3 comprises 18 residues. Here the CDR3 reads CASNPPGVAGGSYNEQFF. The DNA of the CDR3 is TGTGCCAGCAACCCACCGGGAGTAGCGGGAGGTTCCTACAATGAGCAGTTCTTC.

The chain is built from TRBV4-1 and TRBJ1-4, with D possibly being TRBD1 (6 bases). V was pared by 0 bases and J by 1 base, with 6 bases between. This CDR3 has 15 residues. Germline V gene lookup returns CDR1 MGHRA and CDR2 YSYEKL. Here the CDR3 reads CASSQEQGTNEKLFF. For the CDR3, the DNA is TGCGCCAGCAGCCAAGAACAGGGAACTAATGAAAAACTGTTTTTT.

This chain uses TRBV3-1 (or the pseudogene TRBV3-2) with TRBJ1-2; TRBD1 agrees at 7 bases. Germline lookup yields CDR1 LGHDT and CDR2 YNNKEL (reference sequence). This CDR3 contains 13 residues. The V segment lost 3 bases and the J segment 7 bases; nucleotides outside the gene matches: 5. The CDR3 is CASSHRDSLGYTF. CDR3 in DNA: TGTGCCAGCAGCCATAGGGACAGTCTTGGCTACACCTTC.

The chain uses TRBV12-3 or TRBV12-4 and TRBJ1-1; D gene ambiguous. V shed 6 bases and J shed 1 base, with 9 bases lying between them. This CDR3 spans 13 amino acids. CDR3 region: CASSQWRNTEAFF. CDR3 DNA: TGTGCCAGCAGCCAATGGAGGAACACTGAAGCTTTCTTT.

This clone was detected once. V usage is TRBV27 and J usage is TRBJ2-1; D possibly corresponds to TRBD1 (5 bases). The germline V and J ends were trimmed by 2 bases and 6 bases, with 17 bases remaining between them. This CDR3 comprises 16 residues. The germline V gene has CDR1 MNHEY and CDR2 SMNVEV (reference sequence). The CDR3 region has the DNA TGTGCCAGCAGTTTAGACAGACTCACCCCAGGCAATGAGCAGTTCTTC. It specifies CASSLDRLTPGNEQFF.

This sequence joins TRBV3-1 (or the pseudogene TRBV3-2) and TRBJ1-2, with a tentative D call TRBD1 (5 bases). This CDR3 region has 14 residues. Trimming removed 1 base from V and 8 bases from J, with 14 bases in between. Germline V gene sequence: CDR1 LGHDT, CDR2 YNNKEL (reference sequence). CDR3 loop: CASSQGSRAGGYTF. The CDR3 nucleotides read TGTGCCAGCAGCCAAGGTAGCAGGGCTGGGGGCTACACCTTC.

This clone was counted a few times. The V gene is TRBV5-1, the J gene TRBJ1-2; tentative D call: TRBD1 (6 bases). V was pared by 0 bases and J by 6 bases, with 12 bases between. There are 14 residues in the CDR3. The V gene's germline CDR1 is SGHRS and CDR2 YFSETQ. As DNA, the CDR3 is TGCGCCAGCAGCTTGGATACAGGGATGGATGGCTACACCTTC. This gives the protein CASSLDTGMDGYTF.

J is TRBJ2-5 and V is TRBV7-7; TRBD2 might be the D (6 bases). There are 15 residues in the CDR3. CDR1 SSHAT and CDR2 FNYEAQ come from the germline V gene (reference sequence). V was cut by 1 base and J by 5 bases, with 14 bases left in between. The CDR3 sequence: CASSLGFGTQETQYF. The DNA of the CDR3 is TGTGCCAGCAGCTTAGGATTTGGGACTCAGGAGACCCAGTACTTC.